This T cell receptor (beta chain) was observed in a study of beta chain features in type 1 diabetes. As for the study in general: Age and gender were similar between patients and healthy donors, as were cell yields.

Broader study findings: Shortening that was moderate but significant affected the TCRB CDR3s of Type 1 diabetes patients in all four CD4+ subsets.

Investigators reverse transcribed all isolated RNA, so they sequenced expressed TCRB transcripts. There were about 3.57 million reads on average in the naive, central memory and regulatory T cell samples. Libraries were prepared by immunoSEQ multiplex PCR; TCRdb keeps only in-frame clonotypes and omits some of them. The data hold 150,000 or so clones, with 7.5% to 9.5% observed a single time. With regard to this clone: Its matching antigen is unknown.

The clonotype comes from a woman aged 18-29 years with type 1 diabetes. The sequencing sample was made of central memory CD4+ T cells from blood.

For the CDR3, the DNA is TGTGCCAGCAGTGGGGGTAAGGGACAGGGAGTTCAGGAGCAGTTCTTC. Amino acid sequence: CASSGGKGQGVQEQFF. V and J are TRBV2 and TRBJ2-1, with TRBD1 matching over 9 bases. This CDR3 has 16 residues. CDR1 and CDR2 from the germline V gene are SNHLY and FYNNEI. J was trimmed by 10 bases and V by 4 bases; bases with no gene match: 14.